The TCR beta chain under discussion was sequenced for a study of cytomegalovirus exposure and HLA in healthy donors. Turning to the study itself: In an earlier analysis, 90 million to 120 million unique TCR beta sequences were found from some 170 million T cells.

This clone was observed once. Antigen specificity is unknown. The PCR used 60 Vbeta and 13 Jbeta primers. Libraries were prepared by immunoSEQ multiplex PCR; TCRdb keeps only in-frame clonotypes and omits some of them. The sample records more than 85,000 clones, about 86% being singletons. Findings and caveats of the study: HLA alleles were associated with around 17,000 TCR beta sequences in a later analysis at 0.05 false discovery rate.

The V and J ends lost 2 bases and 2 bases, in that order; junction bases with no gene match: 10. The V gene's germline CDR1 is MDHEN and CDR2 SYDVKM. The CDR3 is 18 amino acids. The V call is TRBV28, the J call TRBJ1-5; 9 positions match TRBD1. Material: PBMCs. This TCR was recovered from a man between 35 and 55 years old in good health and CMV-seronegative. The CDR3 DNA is TGTGCCAGCAGTTTACACAAAATGGACAGGGGAGGCAATCAGCCCCAGCATTTT. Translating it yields CASSLHKMDRGGNQPQHF.